These 17 T cell receptor beta chains were all obtained from the same sample, sequenced in a study of post-analysis software for immune sequencing data. Overall study results and limits: Comparison of patients with controls showed five TRBV segments more frequent in patients, TRBV5-6, TRBV5-1 and TRBV20-1 among them.

The library was made from cDNA and included unique molecular identifiers. TCRdb re-derived calls from the PCR reads in MiXCR, one entry per CDR3 protein. The profile shows approximately 660,000 distinct CDR3 sequences, 55% to 60% of them singletons. Antigens of these TCRs are unknown. Sequencing was performed on blood. The receptors derive from a girl aged 2 to 10 with multiple sclerosis.

In the case of this clonotype: This may be a read error, as it is one base from a much larger clone. J is TRBJ1-2 and V is TRBV9; D is unclear. Germline values: CDR1 SGDLS, CDR2 YYNGEE. This CDR3 comprises 13 residues. The CDR3 region is CVSSVDGQWGYTF. In nucleotides, the CDR3 is TGTGTCAGCAGCGTAGATGGCCAGTGGGGCTACACCTTC.

The chain couples TRBV20-1 to TRBJ2-7, with D unresolved. Germline V gene sequence: CDR1 DFQATT, CDR2 SNEGSKA (reference sequence). V lost 0 bases to trimming and J lost 0 bases, with 6 bases between them. This CDR3 region has 13 residues. CDR3 nucleotide sequence: TGCAGTGCTAGAGACCGTTACTCCTACGAGCAGTACTTC. It translates to CSARDRYSYEQYF.

The V gene is TRBV5-1, the J gene TRBJ2-7; 9 nucleotides match TRBD2. The J call could be wrong; TRBJ2-5 is a better fit for the DNA end. This CDR3 comprises 18 residues. From germline, CDR1 is SGHRS and CDR2 YFSETQ. CDR3 coding DNA: TGCGCCAGCAGCTTGACTGTATCCAGCGGGAGGTTTGGAGAGACCCAGTACTTC. Protein sequence: CASSLTVSSGRFGETQYF.

This clonotype has just a few counts. The genes are TRBV10-3 and TRBJ2-1; 9 nucleotides line up with TRBD2. Trimming cost V 4 bases and J 10 bases; bases outside gene matches: 14. Germline CDR1 ENHRY, CDR2 SYGVKD. This CDR3 region has 16 residues. CDR3 sequence reads: CAISGETSGTPPEQFF. The CDR3 DNA sequence: TGTGCCATCAGTGGAGAGACTAGCGGTACCCCCCCAGAGCAGTTCTTC.

V usage is TRBV20-1 and J usage is TRBJ2-7; TRBD1 agrees at 8 bases. Unmatched junction bases numbered 9, after V lost 0 bases and J lost 5 bases. The CDR3 runs to 15 residues. The germline V gene encodes CDR1 DFQATT and CDR2 SNEGSKA (reference sequence). This chain's CDR3 is CSARDLTGGMDEQYF. CDR3 nucleotides: TGCAGTGCTAGAGATCTTACAGGGGGTATGGACGAGCAGTACTTC.

This clonotype was seen just once. The rearrangement links TRBV7-8 to TRBJ2-1; 7 bases agree with TRBD2. This CDR3 is 17 amino acids long. Germline V gene data show CDR1 as SGHVS and CDR2 as FQNEAQ. V lost 1 base, J lost 2 bases, and 8 bases stayed unmatched. CDR3 bases: TGTGCCAGCAGCTTAGTGGACGCAACTAGCGCCTACAATGAGCAGTTCTTC. This encodes CASSLVDATSAYNEQFF. Together with reference TRBV7-8 and TRBJ2-1, the CDR3 gives the full variable domain: GAGVSQSPRYKVAKRGQDVALRCDPISGHVSLFWYQQALGQGPEFLTYFQNEAQLDKSGLPSDRFFAERPEGSVSTLKIQRTQQEDSAVYLCASSLVDATSAYNEQFFGPGTRLTVL.

This clonotype appeared a single time. The chain employs TRBV5-1 and TRBJ2-2; D unresolved. Trimming pared 2 bases from V and 4 bases from J, leaving 12 bases between. Germline V gene sequence: CDR1 SGHRS, CDR2 YFSETQ. The CDR3 has 15 amino acids. Here the CDR3 reads CASSFGSHITGELFF. CDR3 bases: TGCGCCAGCAGCTTTGGCTCCCACATCACCGGGGAGCTGTTTTTT. The full variable domain, in which reference TRBV5-1 and TRBJ2-2 provide the parts outside the CDR3, is KAGVTQTPRYLIKTRGQQVTLSCSPISGHRSVSWYQQTPGQGLQFLFEYFSETQRNKGNFPGRFSGRQFSNSRSEMNVSTLELGDSALYLCASSFGSHITGELFFGEGSRLTVL.

A remark on this clonotype: A much more abundant neighbour one base away suggests this may be a read error. This rearrangement joins TRBV4-1 to TRBJ2-5; the D is unclear. The DNA matches TRBJ2-1 better at its end, which makes the J call doubtful. This CDR3 has 14 amino acids. Germline-derived CDR1 and CDR2 are MGHRA and YSYEKL. In DNA, the CDR3 is TGCGCCAGCAGCCCCCTGGGGTACCAAGAGACCCAGTTCTTC. Amino acids: CASSPLGYQETQFF.

In its sample, this clonotype was seen once. This chain uses TRBV7-2 with TRBJ2-1; TRBD2 agrees at 9 bases. Trimming took 3 bases from V and 4 from J; bases not matched to a gene: 4. Germline CDR1 reads SGHTA; CDR2 reads FQGNSA. The length of the CDR3 is 15 residues. The DNA of the CDR3 is TGTGCCAGCAGCTTCGCTAGCGGGGCTTACAATGAGCAGTTCTTC. This sequence encodes CASSFASGAYNEQFF.

This clonotype came up a few times. V is TRBV5-1 and J is TRBJ2-7, with 9 bases aligning to TRBD1. V trimming: 4 bases; J trimming: 12 bases; junction bases outside the gene matches: 8. Germline CDR1 is SGHRS and CDR2 is YFSETQ. CDR3 size: 12 residues. In DNA, the CDR3 is TGCGCCAGCAGCCCGGGGGACAGGGATTGGTACTTC. This sequence encodes CASSPGDRDWYF.

The genes are TRBV14 and TRBJ2-1; 9 bases are a match to TRBD2. After removal of 5 bases from V and 6 bases from J, the junction contained 5 bases not matched to a gene. Germline CDR1 and CDR2: SGHDN and FVKESK. CDR3 length equals 14 residues. The CDR3 here is CASSARLAANEQFF. Written as DNA, the CDR3 is TGTGCCAGCAGCGCCCGACTAGCGGCCAATGAGCAGTTCTTC.

The rearrangement links TRBV12-3 or TRBV12-4 to TRBJ2-5; 7 nucleotides agree with TRBD1. The J call may be incorrect, as the DNA end agrees better with TRBJ2-7. The CDR3 runs 15 residues. The CDR3 region is CASSSSTDRFYEQYF. CDR3 in DNA: TGTGCCAGCAGTTCGTCCACGGACAGGTTCTACGAGCAGTACTTC.

The chain carries TRBV5-1 and TRBJ2-5; maybe TRBD1 (5 bases). There are 14 residues in the CDR3. V shed 3 bases and J shed 2 bases, with 11 bases lying between them. Germline CDR1 and CDR2: SGHRS and YFSETQ. The CDR3 DNA sequence: TGCGCCAGCAGCTGTCAGGGTCCGCAAGAGACCCAGTACTTC. The encoded protein is CASSCQGPQETQYF. The variable domain in full, completed from reference TRBV5-1 and TRBJ2-5, reads KAGVTQTPRYLIKTRGQQVTLSCSPISGHRSVSWYQQTPGQGLQFLFEYFSETQRNKGNFPGRFSGRQFSNSRSEMNVSTLELGDSALYLCASSCQGPQETQYFGPGTRLLVL.

The chain employs TRBV4-1 and TRBJ2-1, with TRBD2 matching 10 bases. Germline V CDR1 and CDR2: MGHRA, YSYEKL. This CDR3 is built from 17 residues. Trimming took 3 bases from V and 9 from J; bases not matched to a gene: 14. Here the CDR3 reads CASSHVLLAGGVFEQFF. CDR3 DNA sequence: TGCGCCAGCAGCCACGTCCTATTAGCGGGAGGTGTCTTTGAGCAGTTCTTC.

The gene calls are TRBV5-1 and TRBJ2-7, with TRBD2 matching over 11 bases. This CDR3 is built from 16 residues. Per germline, CDR1 SGHRS and CDR2 YFSETQ. Trimming at V came to 0 bases and at J to 6 bases, leaving 8 bases not matched to a gene. The CDR3 sequence is CASSLDVAGGPSEQYF. The CDR3 DNA follows: TGCGCCAGCAGCTTGGATGTAGCGGGAGGGCCGTCCGAGCAGTACTTC.

The chain is built from TRBV7-9 and TRBJ2-3, with 11 bases aligning to TRBD2. The CDR3 loop spans 16 amino acids. V lost 8 bases to trimming and J lost 0 bases; unmatched junction nucleotides: 7. Germline CDR1 reads SEHNR; CDR2 reads FQNEAQ (reference sequence). As DNA, the CDR3 is TGTGCCAGCGACCCACTAGCGGGAGATAGCACAGATACGCAGTATTTT. The encoded protein is CASDPLAGDSTDTQYF. Full variable domain (outside the CDR3, taken from reference TRBV7-9 and TRBJ2-3): DTGVSQNPRHKITKRGQNVTFRCDPISEHNRLYWYRQTLGQGPEFLTYFQNEAQLEKSRLLSDRFSAERPKGSFSTLEIQRTEQGDSAMYLCASDPLAGDSTDTQYFGPGTRLTVL.

The rearrangement links TRBV29-1 to TRBJ2-4, with D unclear. The V gene lost 4 bases and the J gene lost 10 bases, with 17 bases spanning the gap. There are 13 residues in the CDR3. The germline CDR1 and CDR2 sequences are SQVTM and ANQGSEA. The CDR3 region is CSVVGAPGSIQYF. CDR3 nucleotide sequence: TGCAGCGTTGTTGGTGCGCCAGGCTCGATTCAGTACTTC.